A single sample gave rise to the 15 T cell receptor beta chains below, sequenced in a study of CD8 T cells in Susac syndrome (dated by TCRdb to about 2019). The method behind the library was the immunoSEQ multiplex PCR assay. RNA was extracted using the RNeasy kit, and roughly 0.45 to 1 microgram was reverse transcribed with random hexamers. TCRdb's own reprocessing of the public reads used fastp at Q25 and MiXCR and kept productive beta chains. Each record represents a unique CDR3 protein, reported with the most common genes and DNA among its rows. This sample has about 290,000 distinct CDR3 sequences in its table, and 75% to 90% of those were observed once. The top ten hold roughly 0.17% of the sample. Sequencing was performed on CD8+ T cells from PBMCs. The receptors stem from a human donor with multiple sclerosis.

This clonotype was observed a single time. V and J are TRBV7-2 and TRBJ2-5; 7 nucleotides agree with TRBD1. CDR1 is SGHTA and CDR2 is FQGNSA in the germline V gene. Trimming took 5 bases from V and 6 from J; bases not matched to a gene: 9. The CDR3 extends over 14 amino acids. CDR3 DNA sequence: TGTGCCAGCAGCAAATTGACAGGGCCGCAGACCCAGTACTTC. Its translation: CASSKLTGPQTQYF.

The chain combines TRBV21-1 with TRBJ2-5. TRBV21-1 is reported as a pseudogene. The CDR3 extends over 14 amino acids. The CDR3 loop reads CASSPKTDQETQYF. In DNA form, the CDR3 reads TGTGCCAGCAGTCCAAAGACAGATCAAGAGACCCAGTACTTC.

V is TRBV20-1 and J is TRBJ1-4, with TRBD1 as a possible D gene (6 bases). Trimming took off 0 bases at V and 4 bases at J, with 9 bases between the two ends. Germline assignment: CDR1 DFQATT and CDR2 SNEGSKA (reference sequence). This CDR3 has 14 amino acids. CDR3 sequence: CSARDKGVNEKLFF. CDR3 bases: TGCAGTGCTAGAGATAAGGGGGTTAATGAAAAACTGTTTTTT.

This clonotype was picked up a small number of times. The V and J genes are TRBV7-8 and TRBJ2-7; no reliable D call. Germline assignment: CDR1 SGHVS and CDR2 FQNEAQ. The CDR3 loop spans 15 amino acids. V lost 5 bases to trimming and J lost 0 bases, with 14 bases between them. CDR3: CASSQWATSSYEQYF. The CDR3 DNA follows: TGTGCCAGCAGCCAGTGGGCTACCAGCTCCTACGAGCAGTACTTC.

In its sample, this clonotype was seen once. This is likely a read error, given that the CDR3 carries no conserved phenylalanine or tryptophan at its end. This chain uses TRBV9 with TRBJ2-7; weak D call: TRBD2 (6 bases). Germline V gene lookup returns CDR1 SGDLS and CDR2 YYNGEE. The length of the CDR3 is 14 residues. V lost 3 bases, J lost 0 bases, and 10 bases lay in between. The chain's CDR3 is CASSAQGLSYEQYL. As DNA, the CDR3 is TGTGCCAGCAGCGCCCAGGGACTCTCCTACGAGCAGTACCTC.

This chain uses TRBV10-3 with TRBJ1-1; TRBD1 agrees at 7 bases. The CDR3 spans 14 residues. V was clipped by 4 bases and J by 6 bases; unmatched bases: 8. The germline gives CDR1 ENHRY, CDR2 SYGVKD. Written as DNA, the CDR3 is TGTGCCATCAGTGCCTCCGGGACAGCCCCTGAAGCTTTCTTT. The encoded protein is CAISASGTAPEAFF.

This chain links TRBV20-1 with TRBJ2-7; D possibly matches TRBD1 or TRBD2 (6 bases each). The V gene lost 3 bases and the J gene lost 4 bases, with 19 bases spanning the gap. The germline gives CDR1 DFQATT, CDR2 SNEGSKA (reference sequence). The CDR3 spans 15 residues. For the CDR3, the DNA is TGCAGTGCTAGGGTTGTAGCCGGGGGCATATACGAGCAGTACTTC. It translates to CSARVVAGGIYEQYF.

This rearrangement joins TRBV4-3 to TRBJ1-4; D is unclear. CDR1 LGHNA and CDR2 YSLEER come from the germline V gene. Trimming pared 3 bases from V and 10 bases from J, leaving 12 bases between. CDR3 length: 13 residues. The CDR3 spells CASSHPGEGKLFF. As DNA, the CDR3 is TGCGCCAGCAGCCATCCTGGGGAGGGAAAACTGTTTTTT.

This rearrangement joins TRBV6-5 to TRBJ1-5; 7 nucleotides line up with TRBD1. V was pared by 6 bases and J by 2 bases, with 4 bases of the junction left unmatched. Germline assignment: CDR1 MNHEY and CDR2 SVGAGI. The CDR3 extends over 14 amino acids. Written as DNA, the CDR3 is TGTGCCAGCAGCCCGGGACAGCGCAATCAGCCCCAGCATTTT. Residues: CASSPGQRNQPQHF.

The gene calls are TRBV20-1 and TRBJ2-1; a possible D gene is TRBD2 (6 bases). This CDR3 comprises 15 residues. The V gene's germline CDR1 is DFQATT and CDR2 SNEGSKA (reference sequence). Trimming cost V 1 base and J 4 bases, with 14 bases left between them. The CDR3 sequence: CSARATGTAYNEQFF. CDR3 nucleotide sequence: TGCAGTGCTAGAGCCACCGGGACTGCTTACAATGAGCAGTTCTTC.

The chain has TRBV7-2 and TRBJ2-2; D is ambiguous. Germline CDR1 SGHTA, CDR2 FQGNSA. Trimming took 5 bases from V and 3 from J, leaving 16 bases between them. CDR3 length: 16 amino acids. CDR3 in DNA: TGTGCCAGCAGCCCGAGTTTTAGTGTCGACACCGGGGAGCTGTTTTTT. Its protein is CASSPSFSVDTGELFF.

The chain employs TRBV4-1 and TRBJ2-7, with 9 bases aligning to TRBD1. Unmatched junction bases numbered 9, after V lost 3 bases and J lost 3 bases. There are 16 residues in the CDR3. CDR1 is MGHRA and CDR2 is YSYEKL in the germline V gene. The CDR3 DNA reads TGCGCCAGCAGCCAGACGGAGGTGACAGGGGGCTACGAGCAGTACTTC. Translation gives CASSQTEVTGGYEQYF.

The CDR3 sequence is CSARDSDRSGNTIYF. The CDR3 DNA reads as TGCAGTGCTAGAGATTCGGACAGAAGTGGAAACACCATATATTTT. The rearrangement uses TRBV20-1 and TRBJ1-3; D may be TRBD1 (6 bases). Deletions cut 0 bases from V and 3 bases from J, with 12 bases between. The germline V gene encodes CDR1 DFQATT and CDR2 SNEGSKA (reference sequence). The CDR3 extends over 15 amino acids.

As regards this clonotype: No conserved phenylalanine or tryptophan is present at the end of the CDR3, so a read error is the likely explanation. The rearrangement uses TRBV9 and TRBJ2-1; the D gene is possibly TRBD2 (5 bases). CDR1 and CDR2 from the germline V gene are SGDLS and YYNGEE. Trimming took 0 bases from V and 7 from J, leaving 14 bases between them. This CDR3 is 15 amino acids long. The CDR3 protein is CASSVVGGESNEQFL. CDR3 nucleotide sequence: TGTGCCAGCAGCGTAGTAGGAGGAGAGTCGAATGAGCAGTTCCTC.

The CDR3 bases are TGTGCCAGCAGCCAAGGACTAGCGGGATATGAGCAGTTCTTC. Protein: CASSQGLAGYEQFF. The chain joins TRBV4-2 to TRBJ2-1; 11 bases align to TRBD2. The CDR3 is made up of 14 amino acids. J gave up 8 bases and V 1 base, and 1 base lay outside the gene matches. Germline V gene lookup returns CDR1 LGHNA and CDR2 YNFKEQ.